This is a list of T cell receptor beta chains from one sample in a study of T cell repertoires in cytomegalovirus infection. These receptors' targets are unknown. MiXCR, applied by TCRdb to the reads, yields one record per CDR3 protein. The table shows about 770,000 distinct CDR3 sequences, with roughly 29% occurring only once. The specimen comprised cultured CD8+ T cells from PBMCs, sampled from culture after CMV antigen stimulation. These receptors originate from a human donor in good health (CMV status not recorded). Some clones in this sample may be carry-over from other donors' samples. Both conserved end residues are part of each CDR3. A D gene is named only where the DNA matches it firmly.

TRBV27,TRBJ2-6,.,CASSSSGSGANVLTF
TRBV27,TRBJ2-5,.,CASSTNTEYQETQYF
TRBV12-3/TRBV12-4,TRBJ1-2,.,CASSLWDNSYGYTF
TRBV28,TRBJ1-6,.,CASRRYGQSPLHF
TRBV7-8,TRBJ2-5,.,CASSPADTQETQYF
TRBV7-9,TRBJ1-5,TRBD1,CASSVDRGPQHF
TRBV9,TRBJ2-1,TRBD1,CASSATGNYNEQFF
TRBV19,TRBJ1-1,.,CASSGPGRSDTEAFF
TRBV11-2,TRBJ1-3,.,CASSLEQFLNTIYF
TRBV12-3/TRBV12-4,TRBJ2-4,.,CASTGRVAKNIQYF
TRBV27,TRBJ2-1,TRBD2,CASSTSGAWNEQFF
TRBV7-8,TRBJ2-3,.,CASSLAHPDTQYF
TRBV5-4,TRBJ1-1,TRBD1,CASSLGDRGVTEAFF
TRBV7-6,TRBJ2-1,TRBD1,CASSLLQGEEGEQFF
TRBV7-6,TRBJ2-1,.,CASSLVADGGPGLGNEQFF
TRBV9,TRBJ2-1,.,CASSVGDTSYNEQFF
TRBV7-9,TRBJ1-2,TRBD1,CASSLGTGTGDGYTF
TRBV7-8,TRBJ1-5,.,CASSFQEKGYSNQPQHF
TRBV7-8,TRBJ2-1,TRBD1,CASSLGVQGTYNEQFF
TRBV7-8,TRBJ2-3,TRBD2,CASSQRAGSGDEDTQYF
TRBV7-4,TRBJ2-2,TRBD1,CASSDPQGYNTGELFF
TRBV4-3,TRBJ1-4,.,CASSQAPARNEKLFF
TRBV5-1,TRBJ2-2,.,CASSFSASSGELFF
TRBV10-3,TRBJ1-1,.,CATREGGVNTEAFF
TRBV6-2/TRBV6-3,TRBJ2-1,.,CASSWESYNEQFF
TRBV7-8,TRBJ1-3,TRBD1,CASRSGQGALNTIYF
TRBV5-1,TRBJ1-1,.,CASSPTRGQNTEAFF
TRBV12-3/TRBV12-4,TRBJ2-3,TRBD1,CASSYGTGKDTQYF